This TCR beta chain was found in a study of shared clonotypes between healthy human individuals. The table came from immunoSEQ multiplex PCR; TCRdb's copy has only in-frame clones and leaves some out. The table records approximately 440,000 clones, around 77% of them present only once. As to this clone: One end of the junction fails to match germline, which may point to a read error.

Germline CDR1 SSHAT, CDR2 FNYEAQ (reference sequence). This CDR3 is 14 amino acids long. The source material was PBMCs. The V call is TRBV7-7, the J call TRBJ2-3; 12 bases fit TRBD2. This receptor was obtained from a woman in her 40s in good health. Some clones in this sample may be carry-over from other donors' samples. CDR3 bases: TGTGCTAGCAGCGCGACTAGCGGGAGTTATACGCAGTATTTT. Residues: CASSATSGSYTQYF.